One and the same sample provided the 23 T cell receptor beta chains below, sequenced in a study of cytomegalovirus exposure and HLA in healthy donors. 60 Vbeta and 13 Jbeta primers were used in PCR. Method: immunoSEQ multiplex PCR; TCRdb's copy keeps in-frame clones and lacks some. This sample has about 190,000 clones, with almost 80% found just once. Sample: PBMCs. These receptors were collected from a woman aged 18-35 years in good health and CMV-seronegative.

In the case of this clone: Other DNA sequences in the sample encode the same CDR3. The chain carries TRBV9 and TRBJ2-1; weak D call: TRBD2 (6 bases). From germline, CDR1 is SGDLS and CDR2 YYNGEE. The CDR3 totals 15 residues. V was pared by 3 bases and J by 9 bases, with 19 bases between. The CDR3 nucleotides are TGTGCCAGCAGCGAGACGCCGACTAGTGGGCTTGAGCAGTTCTTC. Translation gives CASSETPTSGLEQFF.

The chain joins TRBV6-1 to TRBJ1-2; possible D gene TRBD1, 5 bases. V dropped 5 bases and J dropped 3 bases, with 16 bases sitting between them. Germline values: CDR1 MNHNS, CDR2 SASEGT. The CDR3 runs 15 residues. The CDR3, as DNA: TGTGCCAGCAGTCCCGACAGTTTAGGGGACTATGGCTACACCTTC. Its translation: CASSPDSLGDYGYTF.

In this sample, this clone turned up once. V gene TRBV7-9 combines with J gene TRBJ2-7; 7 nucleotides align to TRBD1. In germline, CDR1 is SEHNR, CDR2 FQNEAQ (reference sequence). CDR3 length equals 16 residues. V was clipped by 3 bases and J by 3 bases; unmatched bases: 11. CDR3 residues: CASSFPPDRVIYEQYF. Here the CDR3 DNA reads TGTGCCAGCAGCTTTCCCCCCGACAGGGTCATCTACGAGCAGTACTTC.

The V and J genes are TRBV27 and TRBJ2-7, with D perhaps TRBD1 (7 bases). Germline V gene data show CDR1 as MNHEY and CDR2 as SMNVEV (reference sequence). Trimming removed 5 bases from V and 5 bases from J, with 19 bases in between. This CDR3 spans 15 amino acids. CDR3 residues: CASSRGTAQDDEQYF. The CDR3 region has the DNA TGTGCCAGCAGTCGGGGGACAGCCCAGGACGACGAGCAGTACTTC.

The chain couples TRBV6-5 to TRBJ2-5; D ambiguous. Per germline, CDR1 MNHEY and CDR2 SVGAGI. With 4 bases removed from V and 5 bases from J, the gap between germline ends came to 11 bases. CDR3 length: 13 amino acids. The CDR3 reads CASSFRVRETQYF. The CDR3 bases are TGTGCCAGCAGTTTTCGGGTTCGGGAGACCCAGTACTTC.

CDR3 loop: CASGDRYYEQYF. CDR3 DNA: TGTGCCAGCGGGGACAGATACTACGAGCAGTACTTC. The gene calls are TRBV2 and TRBJ2-7; 7 bases align to TRBD1. The CDR3 extends over 12 amino acids. The germline gives CDR1 SNHLY, CDR2 FYNNEI. Trimming removed 8 bases from V and 3 bases from J; junction bases left unmatched: 4.

The chain links TRBV18 to TRBJ1-6, with D possibly matching TRBD1 (6 bases). Per germline, CDR1 KGHSH and CDR2 LQKENI. V gave up 3 bases and J gave up 2 bases, with 11 bases separating them. There are 16 residues in the CDR3. The CDR3 reads CASSPEAGAYNSPLHF. CDR3 DNA sequence: TGTGCCAGCTCACCGGAAGCAGGGGCCTATAATTCACCCCTCCACTTT.

The genes are TRBV5-4 and TRBJ1-4; 7 nucleotides line up with TRBD1. Trimming removed 4 bases from V and 5 bases from J; junction bases left unmatched: 11. The germline V gene encodes CDR1 SGHNT and CDR2 YYREEE (reference sequence). The CDR3 has 16 residues. DNA for the CDR3: TGTGCCAGCAGCACAATATCAGGGGGGACAAATGAAAAACTGTTTTTT. Its translation: CASSTISGGTNEKLFF.

The chain carries TRBV11-2 and TRBJ2-1; D is uncertain. Germline values: CDR1 SGHAT, CDR2 FQNNGV. V was cut by 3 bases and J by 5 bases, with 11 bases left in between. This CDR3 comprises 14 residues. The CDR3 loop reads CASSFLRINNEQFF. CDR3 DNA sequence: TGTGCCAGCAGCTTCCTGAGGATTAACAATGAGCAGTTCTTC.

This rearrangement joins TRBV7-9 to TRBJ2-1; 9 bases match TRBD2. CDR1 is SEHNR and CDR2 is FQNEAQ in the germline V gene (reference sequence). This CDR3 contains 18 residues. The junction had 14 bases not matched to a gene; V was cut back by 1 base and J by 7 bases. The CDR3 sequence is CASSLELVAGGPGNEQFF. The CDR3 nucleotides are TGTGCCAGCAGCTTAGAGCTAGTGGCGGGGGGGCCGGGGAATGAGCAGTTCTTC.

The chain has TRBV14 and TRBJ2-1; 7 positions agree with TRBD2. The CDR3 runs to 15 residues. Germline loops: CDR1 SGHDN, CDR2 FVKESK. J was trimmed by 4 bases and V by 4 bases; bases with no gene match: 7. CDR3 protein: CASSRRLADYNEQFF. CDR3 DNA sequence: TGTGCCAGCAGCCGAAGACTAGCAGATTACAATGAGCAGTTCTTC.

This chain links TRBV9 with TRBJ2-2; TRBD2 matches at 15 bases. The CDR3 consists of 18 residues. From germline, CDR1 is SGDLS and CDR2 YYNGEE. V lost 4 bases and J lost 5; bases outside the gene matches: 9. The CDR3 sequence is CASSQGLAGGLGTGELFF. In DNA, the CDR3 is TGTGCCAGCAGCCAGGGACTAGCGGGAGGCTTAGGAACCGGGGAGCTGTTTTTT.

For this clone: The sample has other DNA sequences that encode this CDR3 too. CDR3 loop: CASSPGQGGQPQHF. The CDR3 nucleotides are TGTGCCAGCAGCCCAGGACAGGGTGGGCAGCCCCAGCATTTT. This rearrangement joins TRBV7-9 to TRBJ1-5, with 8 bases lining up with TRBD1. The CDR3 contains 14 residues. V lost 5 bases, J lost 7 bases, and 7 bases stayed unmatched. Germline V gene lookup returns CDR1 SEHNR and CDR2 FQNEAQ (reference sequence).

The V and J genes are TRBV25-1 and TRBJ2-7; the match to TRBD1 covers 7 bases. The CDR3 spans 14 residues. Germline V lookup: CDR1 MGHDK, CDR2 SYGVNS. V was clipped by 4 bases and J by 4 bases; unmatched bases: 7. Written as DNA, the CDR3 is TGTGCCAGCAGTGGACGACAGGGAGATTACGAGCAGTACTTC. Translation gives CASSGRQGDYEQYF.

This clone was recorded a few times. The gene calls are TRBV6-5 and TRBJ2-7; 10 nucleotides match TRBD2. The germline CDR1 and CDR2 sequences are MNHEY and SVGAGI. V lost 0 bases, J lost 5 bases, and 7 bases stayed unmatched. The CDR3 has 16 amino acids. The CDR3 protein is CASSYSASGSVHEQYF. As DNA, the CDR3 is TGTGCCAGCAGTTACTCTGCTAGCGGGAGCGTTCACGAGCAGTACTTC.

V and J are TRBV6-5 and TRBJ1-5; D unresolved. The CDR3 extends over 14 amino acids. V lost 0 bases and J lost 5, with 8 bases in between. The V gene's germline CDR1 is MNHEY and CDR2 SVGAGI. CDR3 amino acids: CASSYSSNYQPQHF. The CDR3 nucleotides read TGTGCCAGCAGTTACTCCTCTAATTATCAGCCCCAGCATTTT.

CDR3 DNA: TGTGCCAGCAGCGTAACCCCTTCTAGCGGGGGGGCAGGGGCGTTCTTC. Its protein is CASSVTPSSGGAGAFF. This chain joins TRBV9 and TRBJ2-1, with 12 bases fitting TRBD2. V shed 1 base and J 15 bases; nucleotides not matched to a gene: 14. The CDR3 extends over 16 amino acids. Germline V gives CDR1 SGDLS, CDR2 YYNGEE.

The chain is built from TRBV10-3 and TRBJ2-1, with TRBD2 identical over 10 bases. The J segment lost 5 bases and the V segment lost 3 bases, leaving 4 bases of the junction unmatched. Germline assignment: CDR1 ENHRY and CDR2 SYGVKD. CDR3 size: 15 residues. CDR3 bases: TGTGCCATCAGTGACAGCGGGAGGGGTAACAATGAGCAGTTCTTC. Translated: CAISDSGRGNNEQFF.

This clone showed up just once. This rearrangement joins TRBV18 to TRBJ2-3; 9 nucleotides align to TRBD2. With 3 bases clipped from V and 1 base from J, the junction kept 11 bases outside the gene matches. The CDR3 contains 18 residues. The germline gives CDR1 KGHSH, CDR2 LQKENI. CDR3 nucleotides: TGTGCCAGCTCACCTCGAGGCGGGGGGGCCGATGGCACAGATACGCAGTATTTT. It specifies CASSPRGGGADGTDTQYF.

The rearrangement joins TRBV5-1 to TRBJ1-2; D may be TRBD1 (6 bases). The CDR3 spans 15 residues. CDR1 SGHRS and CDR2 YFSETQ come from the germline V gene. V was cut by 0 bases and J by 0 bases, with 9 bases left in between. The CDR3 nucleotides are TGCGCCAGCAGCTTGGCCGCAGGGGCTAACTATGGCTACACCTTC. It is translated as CASSLAAGANYGYTF. Full variable domain (outside the CDR3, taken from reference TRBV5-1 and TRBJ1-2): KAGVTQTPRYLIKTRGQQVTLSCSPISGHRSVSWYQQTPGQGLQFLFEYFSETQRNKGNFPGRFSGRQFSNSRSEMNVSTLELGDSALYLCASSLAAGANYGYTFGSGTRLTVV.

The CDR3 spells CAWSVPPVGYTF. For the CDR3, the DNA is TGTGCCTGGAGTGTACCCCCAGTGGGCTACACCTTC. The rearrangement links TRBV30 to TRBJ1-2, with unresolved D. Trimming removed 0 bases at V and 8 bases at J, with 10 bases between. The germline V gene has CDR1 GTSNPN and CDR2 SVGIG (reference sequence). This CDR3 has 12 residues.

This chain uses TRBV11-2 with TRBJ2-2; TRBD1 agrees at 9 bases. From germline, CDR1 is SGHAT and CDR2 FQNNGV. CDR3 length: 17 amino acids. The trim removed 2 bases at V and 3 bases at J, leaving 7 bases unmatched. CDR3 sequence: CASSLSGTGLDTGELFF. CDR3 nucleotide sequence: TGTGCCAGCAGCTTATCGGGGACAGGGTTGGACACCGGGGAGCTGTTTTTT.

This chain uses TRBV7-9 with TRBJ1-3; a weak D match, TRBD1 (5 bases). V was clipped by 2 bases and J by 1 base, with 6 bases between them. Germline values: CDR1 SEHNR, CDR2 FQNEAQ (reference sequence). The CDR3 is made up of 14 amino acids. CDR3 coding DNA: TGTGCCAGCAGCTTACAGGGATCTGGAAACACCATATATTTT. It specifies CASSLQGSGNTIYF.